The entry that follows covers one T cell receptor beta chain sequence. These data come from a study of blood T cell repertoires in COVID-19. In the study overall: The cDNA or gDNA used as material had been derived from T cells, B-cell-depleted T cells, or PBMCs.

V was trimmed by 5 bases and J by 0 bases, leaving 11 bases between them. The CDR3 spans 14 residues. Per germline, CDR1 SGHKS and CDR2 YYEKEE (reference sequence). As processed by the authors: Counts of nucleated cells, estimated from reference gene primer amplification, were obtained. Libraries were prepared by immunoSEQ multiplex PCR; TCRdb keeps only in-frame clonotypes and omits some of them. V and J calls and clone size are copied from that table; D and trimming were computed from the DNA. The sample lists under 250,000 clones, roughly 77% occurring once. This chain links TRBV5-5 with TRBJ1-1; D is ambiguous. This TCR derives from a woman between 40 and 50 years old with COVID-19, enrolled during active disease. The material sequenced was peripheral blood. The CDR3 region has the DNA TGTGCCAGCAGATCGTTTTCTATGAACACTGAAGCTTTCTTT. Translated, it gives CASRSFSMNTEAFF.